The entry below describes one TCR beta chain. This CDR3 is 14 amino acids long. Looked up from germline, CDR1 is SEHNR and CDR2 is FQNEAQ (reference sequence). V dropped 5 bases and J dropped 3 bases, with 13 bases sitting between them. The data are from a study of OX40 agonist ivuxolimab in advanced cancers. Study-level information: Eligibility rules accepted prior anti-PD-1, anti-PD-L1 or anti-CTLA-4 therapy, and around 40% had some.

Repertoires were generated with immunoSEQ multiplex PCR, while TCRdb's copy carries only in-frame clones and drops some. The sample has tens of thousands of clones, less than 95% seen once. V usage is TRBV7-9 and J usage is TRBJ2-5; D might be TRBD2 (6 bases). The specimen comprised CD4+ or CD8+ T cells sorted from blood, sampled in a trial of the OX40 agonist ivuxolimab. The TCR was taken from an adult with an advanced solid tumor such as melanoma, head and neck, liver or kidney cancer. CDR3 region: CASSVGLAEETQYF. CDR3 nucleotide sequence: TGTGCCAGCAGCGTGGGTTTAGCGGAAGAGACCCAGTACTTC.